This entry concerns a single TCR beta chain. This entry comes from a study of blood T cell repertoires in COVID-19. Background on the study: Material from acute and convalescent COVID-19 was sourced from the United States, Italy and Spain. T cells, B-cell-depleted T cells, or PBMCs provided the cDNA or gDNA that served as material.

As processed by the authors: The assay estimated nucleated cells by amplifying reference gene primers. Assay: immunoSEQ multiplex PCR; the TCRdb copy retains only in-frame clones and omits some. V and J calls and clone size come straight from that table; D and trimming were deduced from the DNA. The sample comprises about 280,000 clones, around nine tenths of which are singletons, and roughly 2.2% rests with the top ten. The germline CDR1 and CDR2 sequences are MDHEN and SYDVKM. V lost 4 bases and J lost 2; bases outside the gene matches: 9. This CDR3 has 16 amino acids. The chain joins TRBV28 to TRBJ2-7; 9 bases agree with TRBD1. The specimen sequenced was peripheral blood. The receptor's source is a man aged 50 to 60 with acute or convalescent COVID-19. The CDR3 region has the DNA TGTGCCAGCAGTTCACTCGGGACAGGGAAACCCTACGAGCAGTACTTC. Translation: CASSSLGTGKPYEQYF.